This T cell receptor beta chain was sequenced for a study of blood T cell repertoires in COVID-19. Overall study context: Collection of acute and convalescent COVID-19 samples took place in the United States, Italy and Spain. From T cells, B-cell-depleted T cells, or PBMCs came the material, which was cDNA or gDNA.

In the original workflow: Amplification of reference gene primers provided the estimated nucleated cell counts. The assay was immunoSEQ multiplex PCR, and TCRdb's table has in-frame clones only and misses some. From that table come the V and J calls and clone size; the DNA was used to work out D and trimming. The sample holds 160,000 or so clones, around three quarters seen once. Source material: peripheral blood. This receptor was obtained from a man in his 70s with active or convalescent COVID-19.

CDR3 DNA: TGCAGTGCTAGTGGTCGAGCCTACGAGCAGTACTTC. This gives the protein CSASGRAYEQYF. The genes are TRBV20-1 and TRBJ2-7; D remains ambiguous. Germline V gives CDR1 DFQATT, CDR2 SNEGSKA (reference sequence). Trimming left V 3 bases short and J 2 bases short, with 8 bases between. The CDR3 is 12 residues long.